The 7 T cell receptor beta chains below come from one sample, sequenced in a study of blood T cells in healthy people across ages. A J-beta primer mix and a sample-barcoded 5' primer were used in a second PCR of about 7 to 12 cycles. TCRdb recomputed calls from the 5' RACE reads with MiXCR, one row per CDR3 protein. The data contain approximately 1.5 million distinct CDR3 sequences, roughly a third of them singletons. Sample: blood. The source is a woman in her 30s in good health.

The V gene is TRBV12-3 or TRBV12-4, the J gene TRBJ2-1; D not resolved. The CDR3 has 12 residues. Deletions cut 7 bases from V and 5 bases from J, with 9 bases between. The CDR3 nucleotides read TGTGCCAGCACAGAAAGGGACAATGAGCAGTTCTTC. Its translation is CASTERDNEQFF.

This chain uses TRBV3-1 with TRBJ2-5, with D possibly TRBD1 on 6 matching bases. The better agreement between TRBJ2-7 and the DNA end casts doubt on the J call. Germline values: CDR1 LGHDT, CDR2 YNNKEL (reference sequence). The CDR3 sequence is 15 residues long. Here the CDR3 DNA reads TGTGCCAGCAGCCAATCGCAGGGGCCGTTCTACGAGCAGTACTTC. This encodes CASSQSQGPFYEQYF.

This clonotype was recorded many times. This chain links TRBV4-1 with TRBJ2-6; D unresolved. Germline V gene lookup returns CDR1 MGHRA and CDR2 YSYEKL. The CDR3 length is 15 residues. With 4 bases removed from V and 3 bases from J, the gap between germline ends came to 10 bases. DNA for the CDR3: TGCGCCAGCAGCCGATTAGTAGGTGGGGCCAACGTCCTGACTTTC. Its translation: CASSRLVGGANVLTF.

J is TRBJ2-1 and V is TRBV5-8; the D gene could be TRBD1 or TRBD2 (5 bases each). This CDR3 has 16 residues. Trimming shortened V by 0 bases and J by 7 bases, and 17 bases separated the two germline ends. Per germline, CDR1 SGHTS and CDR2 YDEGEE. The CDR3 spells CASSLEVGTPGNEQFF. CDR3 coding DNA: TGTGCCAGCAGCTTGGAGGTAGGGACGCCCGGGAATGAGCAGTTCTTC.

This clonotype was seen repeatedly, ten times or more. V and J are TRBV20-1 and TRBJ2-7, with 8 bases fitting TRBD1. Trimming at V came to 6 bases and at J to 6 bases, leaving 4 bases not matched to a gene. The length of the CDR3 is 11 residues. Germline V gives CDR1 DFQATT, CDR2 SNEGSKA (reference sequence). CDR3 protein: CSAPTGGEQYF. The CDR3 DNA is TGCAGTGCCCCTACAGGGGGCGAGCAGTACTTC.

In its sample, this clonotype was seen a few times. The J gene is TRBJ2-5, the V gene TRBV5-1; the match to TRBD2 covers 11 bases. CDR1 is SGHRS and CDR2 is YFSETQ in the germline V gene. The V and J ends lost 4 bases and 3 bases, in that order; junction bases with no gene match: 11. CDR3 size: 17 residues. The CDR3 reads CASSRDVGGLAEETQYF. For the CDR3, the DNA is TGCGCCAGCAGCCGAGACGTGGGGGGACTAGCGGAAGAGACCCAGTACTTC. Using reference TRBV5-1 and TRBJ2-5 for the parts outside the CDR3, the full variable domain is KAGVTQTPRYLIKTRGQQVTLSCSPISGHRSVSWYQQTPGQGLQFLFEYFSETQRNKGNFPGRFSGRQFSNSRSEMNVSTLELGDSALYLCASSRDVGGLAEETQYFGPGTRLLVL.

About this clonotype itself: The junction departs from germline at one end; a sequencing error may be responsible. The rearrangement uses TRBV4-1 and TRBJ1-5; possibly TRBD1 for D (5 bases). CDR1 and CDR2 from the germline V gene are MGHRA and YSYEKL. This CDR3 contains 16 residues. CDR3 sequence: CASSQEWGFGNQPQHF. The CDR3, as DNA: TGCGCCAGCAGTCAAGAATGGGGGTTTGGCAATCAGCCCCAGCATTTT.